This is a list of T cell receptor beta chains from one sample in a study of blood T cell repertoires in COVID-19. Method: immunoSEQ multiplex PCR; TCRdb's copy keeps in-frame clones and lacks some. The sample includes a few hundred thousand clones, 70% to 90% of them seen just once. The sequenced sample was peripheral blood. Source of these receptors: a woman between 50 and 59 years old with COVID-19, enrolled during active disease. Each CDR3 is given with its conserved first and last residue. Fields, in order: clone size, D gene, V gene, J gene, CDR3 DNA, CDR3 protein. The D gene is left open where the match is weak. Only some rows state a clone size, as once, few, many or a class for expanded clones.

abundance: NA; d_gene: NA; v_gene: TRBV2; j_gene: TRBJ2-3; CDR3nt: TGTGCCAGCAGTGTAGGGGGGAGGGCAGATACGCAGTATTTT; CDR3aa: CASSVGGRADTQYF
abundance: NA; d_gene: NA; v_gene: TRBV18; j_gene: TRBJ1-6; CDR3nt: TGTGCCAGCTCACTGGAACGACAGGCCCACAGTTCACCCCTCCACTTT; CDR3aa: CASSLERQAHSSPLHF
abundance: NA; d_gene: TRBD2; v_gene: TRBV7-2; j_gene: TRBJ2-3; CDR3nt: TGTGCCAGCAGCGTATATAGCGGGTGGGGCACAGATACGCAGTATTTT; CDR3aa: CASSVYSGWGTDTQYF
abundance: NA; d_gene: NA; v_gene: TRBV21-1; j_gene: TRBJ1-1; CDR3nt: TGTGCCAGCAGCAAAGAGGACAGTCAAAGTGGTTTCTTT; CDR3aa: CASSKEDSQSGFF
abundance: NA; d_gene: NA; v_gene: TRBV18; j_gene: TRBJ2-7; CDR3nt: TGTGCCAGCTCACCAAGAGGGGGTATACACGAGCAGTACTTC; CDR3aa: CASSPRGGIHEQYF
abundance: NA; d_gene: NA; v_gene: TRBV14; j_gene: TRBJ1-3; CDR3nt: TGTGCCAGCAGCCAAAGGACGGGGTCTGGAAACACCATATATTTT; CDR3aa: CASSQRTGSGNTIYF
abundance: few; d_gene: NA; v_gene: TRBV7-9; j_gene: TRBJ1-6; CDR3nt: TGTGCCAGCAGCTTAGCGGGCAGGGAGGATTCACCCCTCCACTTT; CDR3aa: CASSLAGREDSPLHF
abundance: NA; d_gene: NA; v_gene: TRBV28; j_gene: TRBJ1-6; CDR3nt: TGTGCCAGCAGCCCCCCAGGGTACGGTAATTCACCCCTCCACTTT; CDR3aa: CASSPPGYGNSPLHF
abundance: NA; d_gene: TRBD1; v_gene: TRBV19; j_gene: TRBJ1-1; CDR3nt: TGTGCCAGTAGTATATCTGAGACAGGGGACACTGAAGCTTTCTTT; CDR3aa: CASSISETGDTEAFF
abundance: NA; d_gene: TRBD1; v_gene: TRBV12-3/TRBV12-4; j_gene: TRBJ1-1; CDR3nt: TGTGCCAGTGGACAGGGGGCGCGCACTGAAGCTTTCTTT; CDR3aa: CASGQGARTEAFF
abundance: NA; d_gene: NA; v_gene: TRBV4-1; j_gene: TRBJ1-1; CDR3nt: TGCGCCAGCAGCCAAGATCGGGACCAGGGGTGGGGCACTGAAGCTTTCTTT; CDR3aa: CASSQDRDQGWGTEAFF
abundance: NA; d_gene: TRBD1; v_gene: TRBV30; j_gene: TRBJ1-1; CDR3nt: TGTGCCTGGGAGCCAGGGGGCCCTCTTGGTACTGAAGCTTTCTTT; CDR3aa: CAWEPGGPLGTEAFF
abundance: NA; d_gene: NA; v_gene: TRBV6-5; j_gene: TRBJ1-2; CDR3nt: TGTGCCAGTGGACAGATTCCCCTTAACTATGGCTACACCTTC; CDR3aa: CASGQIPLNYGYTF
abundance: NA; d_gene: TRBD2; v_gene: TRBV12-5; j_gene: TRBJ2-7; CDR3nt: TGTGCTAGTGGGAGGGACTACCACGAGCAGTACTTC; CDR3aa: CASGRDYHEQYF
abundance: NA; d_gene: TRBD2; v_gene: TRBV5-1; j_gene: TRBJ2-5; CDR3nt: TGCGCCAGCAGCCCCCCCTTTGCGGGGGATGAGACCCAGTACTTC; CDR3aa: CASSPPFAGDETQYF
abundance: NA; d_gene: NA; v_gene: TRBV21-1; j_gene: TRBJ1-5; CDR3nt: TGTGCCAGCAGCAAGCCTGGGCAGGCCGTCTATAGCAATCAGCCCCAGCATTTT; CDR3aa: CASSKPGQAVYSNQPQHF
abundance: NA; d_gene: TRBD1; v_gene: TRBV2; j_gene: TRBJ1-2; CDR3nt: TGTGCCAGCAGACTGGACAGGGTTGGCGGCTACACCTTC; CDR3aa: CASRLDRVGGYTF
abundance: NA; d_gene: TRBD2; v_gene: TRBV28; j_gene: TRBJ2-7; CDR3nt: TGTGCCAGCAGTTTAGGGGGGGGGAGGTACGAGCAGTACTTC; CDR3aa: CASSLGGGRYEQYF
abundance: NA; d_gene: TRBD1; v_gene: TRBV5-4; j_gene: TRBJ1-2; CDR3nt: TGTGCCAGCAGCCGACAGGGGGACTATGGCTACACCTTC; CDR3aa: CASSRQGDYGYTF
abundance: NA; d_gene: TRBD1; v_gene: TRBV27; j_gene: TRBJ2-7; CDR3nt: TGTGCCAGCAGTACCCGGGACAGATCCTACGAGCAGTACTTC; CDR3aa: CASSTRDRSYEQYF
abundance: NA; d_gene: NA; v_gene: TRBV27; j_gene: TRBJ2-5; CDR3nt: TGTGCCAGCAGTCCCCGGTACGGCCGGGGGGAGACCCAGTACTTC; CDR3aa: CASSPRYGRGETQYF
abundance: NA; d_gene: NA; v_gene: TRBV18; j_gene: TRBJ1-2; CDR3nt: TGTGCCAGCTCTCCCCCGGGGAACTATGGCTACACCTTC; CDR3aa: CASSPPGNYGYTF
abundance: NA; d_gene: TRBD2; v_gene: TRBV3-1/TRBV3-2; j_gene: TRBJ2-5; CDR3nt: TGTGCCAGCAGCCTTACTAGCGGGGGGGCGGAGACCCAGTACTTC; CDR3aa: CASSLTSGGAETQYF
abundance: NA; d_gene: TRBD1; v_gene: TRBV5-6; j_gene: TRBJ2-7; CDR3nt: TGTGCCAGCAGCCCAGTGGGGACAGGGCGATACGAGCAGTACTTC; CDR3aa: CASSPVGTGRYEQYF
abundance: NA; d_gene: NA; v_gene: TRBV5-4; j_gene: TRBJ1-4; CDR3nt: TGTGCCAGCAGCCAGGGGTTAGGGGATGAAAAACTGTTTTTT; CDR3aa: CASSQGLGDEKLFF
abundance: NA; d_gene: TRBD1; v_gene: TRBV13; j_gene: TRBJ1-2; CDR3nt: TGTGCCAGCAGCTGGGGACAGGGAGGAAGCGGCTACACCTTC; CDR3aa: CASSWGQGGSGYTF
abundance: NA; d_gene: TRBD1; v_gene: TRBV3-1/TRBV3-2; j_gene: TRBJ2-3; CDR3nt: TGTGCCAGCAGCCACCCATTTGGACAGGTCACAGATACGCAGTATTTT; CDR3aa: CASSHPFGQVTDTQYF
abundance: NA; d_gene: NA; v_gene: TRBV10-2; j_gene: TRBJ1-4; CDR3nt: TGCGCCAGCAGTGAGTCACGGGGGAATGAAAAACTGTTTTTT; CDR3aa: CASSESRGNEKLFF
abundance: once; d_gene: NA; v_gene: TRBV20-1; j_gene: TRBJ2-3; CDR3nt: TGCAGTGCTAGAGGACCCGCGGCGCAGTATTTT; CDR3aa: CSARGPAAQYF
abundance: few; d_gene: TRBD1; v_gene: TRBV6-6; j_gene: TRBJ2-7; CDR3nt: TGTGCCAGCAGTTACCCCGGGACAGGGCTTTCCTACGAGCAGTACTTC; CDR3aa: CASSYPGTGLSYEQYF
abundance: NA; d_gene: TRBD1; v_gene: TRBV30; j_gene: TRBJ1-2; CDR3nt: TGTGCCTGGGCGCGGGACAGGGGGAGCTATGGCTACACCTTC; CDR3aa: CAWARDRGSYGYTF
abundance: NA; d_gene: TRBD1; v_gene: TRBV5-4; j_gene: TRBJ2-5; CDR3nt: TGTGCCAGCAGCTCCGACAGGGCGCAAGAGACCCAGTACTTC; CDR3aa: CASSSDRAQETQYF
abundance: NA; d_gene: NA; v_gene: TRBV19; j_gene: TRBJ1-6; CDR3nt: TGTGCCAGTAGTATAGACAGGCGTTCACCCCTCCACTTT; CDR3aa: CASSIDRRSPLHF
abundance: NA; d_gene: NA; v_gene: TRBV5-1; j_gene: TRBJ1-1; CDR3nt: TGCGCCAGCAGCTTGGAGGGCAGGGGAGCTTTCTTT; CDR3aa: CASSLEGRGAFF
abundance: NA; d_gene: NA; v_gene: TRBV5-1; j_gene: TRBJ1-2; CDR3nt: TGCGCCAGCAGCTTGGCCGAGGCAGGGGATGGCTACACCTTC; CDR3aa: CASSLAEAGDGYTF
abundance: NA; d_gene: TRBD1; v_gene: TRBV5-1; j_gene: TRBJ2-7; CDR3nt: TGCGCCAGCAGCTTGGCCGGGACAGGGGTTTTCTCCTACGAGCAGTACTTC; CDR3aa: CASSLAGTGVFSYEQYF
abundance: NA; d_gene: TRBD2; v_gene: TRBV5-5; j_gene: TRBJ2-1; CDR3nt: TGTGCCAGCAGCTTGGCCGGGACTAACAATGAGCAGTTCTTC; CDR3aa: CASSLAGTNNEQFF
abundance: NA; d_gene: NA; v_gene: TRBV4-1; j_gene: TRBJ2-3; CDR3nt: TGCGCCAGCAGTCGTAGGGGCCTGGCCACAGATACGCAGTATTTT; CDR3aa: CASSRRGLATDTQYF
abundance: NA; d_gene: TRBD2; v_gene: TRBV6-5; j_gene: TRBJ2-7; CDR3nt: TGTGCCAGCAGTTACGTTGGGCCCGCGGGGGGCGACGAGCAGTACTTC; CDR3aa: CASSYVGPAGGDEQYF
abundance: NA; d_gene: NA; v_gene: TRBV24-1; j_gene: TRBJ2-2; CDR3nt: TGTGCCGCCGGCCGGGTTCCCGGGGAGCTGTTTTTT; CDR3aa: CAAGRVPGELFF